This TCR beta chain was obtained from a study of vaccination effects on CD4 cells after COVID-19. Clones were sequenced by immunoSEQ multiplex PCR, and TCRdb holds only the in-frame ones, with some missing. The sample has tens of thousands of clones; around 69% are singletons. ViraFEST used viral peptide pools to expand antigen-specific CD4+ T cells before sequencing. Isolation of CD4+ T cells took place after around 10 days of culture. Nobody among the vaccine recipients had prior SARS-CoV-2 infection (nucleocapsid antibodies were negative). The researchers cultured some 2.1 million PBMC per well with 9.5 to 10 IU/ml IL-2 and 8.5 to 10 ug/ml peptides. Findings and caveats of the study: Long after vaccination, the clones induced by infection and by vaccine shrank markedly in size.

Notes on this clone: The antigen remains undetermined.

This material consisted of CD4+ T cells from PBMCs cultured with HCoV-NL63 spike peptides, taken before COVID-19 vaccination. This clonotype originated in a human donor who received a COVID-19 vaccine.

This chain's CDR3 is CASSSSGGVAKNIQYF. Here the CDR3 DNA reads TGTGCCAGCAGCTCTAGCGGGGGGGTAGCCAAAAACATTCAGTACTTC. This chain connects TRBV7-9 to TRBJ2-4; 12 bases are a match to TRBD2. Germline CDR1 reads SEHNR; CDR2 reads FQNEAQ (reference sequence). CDR3 length: 16 amino acids. Trimming removed 4 bases from V and 0 bases from J; junction bases left unmatched: 1.